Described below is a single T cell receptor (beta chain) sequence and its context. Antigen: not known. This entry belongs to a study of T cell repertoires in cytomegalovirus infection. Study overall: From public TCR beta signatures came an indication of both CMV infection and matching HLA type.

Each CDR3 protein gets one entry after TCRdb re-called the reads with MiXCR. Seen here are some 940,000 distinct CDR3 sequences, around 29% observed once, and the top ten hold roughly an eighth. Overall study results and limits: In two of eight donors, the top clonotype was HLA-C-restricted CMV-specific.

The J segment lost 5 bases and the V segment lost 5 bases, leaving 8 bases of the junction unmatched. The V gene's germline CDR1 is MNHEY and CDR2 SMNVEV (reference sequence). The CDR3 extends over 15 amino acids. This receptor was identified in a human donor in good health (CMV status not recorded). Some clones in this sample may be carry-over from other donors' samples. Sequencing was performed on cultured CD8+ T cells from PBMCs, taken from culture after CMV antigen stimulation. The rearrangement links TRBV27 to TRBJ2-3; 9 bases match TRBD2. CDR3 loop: CASSIASGAVDTQYF. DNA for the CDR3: TGTGCCAGCAGTATCGCTAGCGGGGCGGTAGATACGCAGTATTTT.